This T cell receptor (beta chain) was captured in a study of CD8 T cells in Susac syndrome. cDNA came from roughly 0.5 to 1 ug RNA primed by random hexamers. TCRdb ran MiXCR on the immunoSEQ multiplex PCR reads and lists one entry per CDR3 protein. The table includes about 120,000 distinct CDR3 sequences, 94% detected once. The CDR3 consists of 12 residues. V gave up 4 bases and J gave up 4 bases, with 5 bases separating them. Germline V gene lookup returns CDR1 SGHDT and CDR2 YYEEEE. The authors sequenced TCR beta from blood CD8+ and CD4+ T cells. Healthy donors, matched for age and sex, constituted the control group.

The chain combines TRBV5-6 with TRBJ2-2; D is unclear. The sequence was obtained from a human donor in good health. The specimen sequenced was CD4+ T cells from PBMCs. The CDR3 spells CASSVPTGELFF. CDR3 DNA: TGTGCCAGCAGCGTTCCCACCGGGGAGCTGTTTTTT.